This record concerns one T cell receptor beta chain sequence. The antigen is undetermined. Clones were sequenced by immunoSEQ multiplex PCR, and TCRdb holds only the in-frame ones, with some missing. The table lists some 99,000 clones, approximately 90% of them singletons. These data belong to a study of T cell responses to AZD1222 COVID-19 vaccine. Study outcomes and limitations: Donors were mostly white British, more females; clonal diversity possibly underestimated. It was only after the peak T cell response that any repertoires were sampled.

CDR3 length: 16 residues. Germline V gene lookup returns CDR1 LGHDT and CDR2 YNNKEL (reference sequence). Trimming cost V 4 bases and J 2 bases, with 16 bases left between them. This TCR came from an adult in good health. V gene TRBV3-1 (or the pseudogene TRBV3-2) combines with J gene TRBJ2-3; D possibly corresponds to TRBD2 (5 bases). Source: peripheral blood, taken on day 0 of AZD1222 vaccination. This CDR3 is CASSRYPGDITDTQYF. The CDR3 DNA follows: TGTGCCAGCAGCCGCTATCCCGGGGATATCACAGATACGCAGTATTTT.